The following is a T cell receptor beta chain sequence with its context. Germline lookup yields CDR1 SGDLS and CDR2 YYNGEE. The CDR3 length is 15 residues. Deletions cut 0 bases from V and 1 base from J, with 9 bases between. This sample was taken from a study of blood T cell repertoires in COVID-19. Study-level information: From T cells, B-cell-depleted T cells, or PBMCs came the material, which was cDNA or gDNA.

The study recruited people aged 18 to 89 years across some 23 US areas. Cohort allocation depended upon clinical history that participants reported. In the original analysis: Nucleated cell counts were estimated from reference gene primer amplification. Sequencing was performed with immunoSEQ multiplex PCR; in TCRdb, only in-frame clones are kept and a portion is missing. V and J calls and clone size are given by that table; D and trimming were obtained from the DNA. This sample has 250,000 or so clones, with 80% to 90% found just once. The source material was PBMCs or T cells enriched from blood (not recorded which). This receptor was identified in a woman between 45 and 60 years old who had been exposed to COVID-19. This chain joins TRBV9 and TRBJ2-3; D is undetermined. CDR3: CASSVAQLGTDTQYF. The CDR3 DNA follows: TGTGCCAGCAGCGTAGCACAGTTAGGCACAGATACGCAGTATTTT.